The entry below gives a single T cell receptor (beta chain) sequence along with its context. Its antigen is undetermined. These data originate in a study of shared clonotypes between healthy human individuals. Regarding the study as a whole: Naive CD4 clonotype sharing across four donors was 4.5% to 6%. Among non-shared clonotypes, generation probabilities were lower than among those shared by all four donors.

As originally analysed: ImmunoSEQ supplied junction-only sequences lacking quality scores, so filtering was different. The assay was immunoSEQ multiplex PCR, and TCRdb's table has in-frame clones only and misses some. The V and J calls and the clone size are those of that table, but D and trimming were determined from the DNA. The table includes more than 1 million clones, approximately 80% detected once. Trimming stripped 4 bases from V and 0 bases from J, with 10 bases between. Germline loops: CDR1 ENHRY, CDR2 SYGVKD. This CDR3 spans 14 amino acids. The sequencing input was memory CD4+ T cells from PBMCs. The subset denotes: CD45RA-negative fraction. This receptor was identified in a man between 18 and 29 years old in good health. Some clones in this sample may be carry-over from other donors' samples. The rearrangement links TRBV10-3 to TRBJ2-7; D gene ambiguous. The CDR3 spells CAISALKSSYEQYF. DNA of the CDR3: TGTGCCATCAGTGCCTTAAAGAGCTCCTACGAGCAGTACTTC.